These 5 T cell receptor beta chains share one sample of origin, sequenced in a study of T-cell memory formation after mild COVID-19. TCRdb reanalysed the 5' RACE reads using MiXCR and keeps one entry per CDR3 protein. Of roughly 380,000 distinct CDR3 sequences listed, approximately 27% are singletons. The sequencing sample was made of PBMCs or a T cell subset sorted from them (not recorded which). The receptors stem from an adult woman who had mild COVID-19 (a few samples of this study predate the infection). Cell type and time point are not known.

V gene TRBV3-1 combines with J gene TRBJ2-1; D possibly corresponds to TRBD2 (6 bases). Germline V CDR1 and CDR2: LGHDT, YNNKEL (reference sequence). This CDR3 is 16 amino acids long. V shed 4 bases and J shed 4 bases, with 17 bases lying between them. The CDR3 reads CASSPRLDPTYNEQFF. The DNA of the CDR3 is TGTGCCAGCAGCCCTCGACTAGATCCGACTTACAATGAGCAGTTCTTC.

This chain links TRBV9 with TRBJ2-7; no firm D call. CDR1 and CDR2 (germline): SGDLS, YYNGEE. This CDR3 has 15 amino acids. With 1 base removed from V and 0 bases from J, the gap between germline ends came to 11 bases. CDR3 nucleotides: TGTGCCAGCAGCGTAAGTCCAGTCAGCTCCTACGAGCAGTACTTC. The encoded protein is CASSVSPVSSYEQYF.

A few counts support this clonotype. The rearrangement joins TRBV5-1 to TRBJ1-3; a possible D gene is TRBD1 (6 bases). V lost 1 base to trimming and J lost 8 bases, with 13 bases between them. The CDR3 is 14 amino acids. Germline V gives CDR1 SGHRS, CDR2 YFSETQ. CDR3 bases: TGCGCCAGCAGCTTGCAGGGGCCCTCCGACACCATATATTTT. Translated, it gives CASSLQGPSDTIYF.

The chain carries TRBV18 and TRBJ1-3; 10 bases are a match to TRBD1. This CDR3 has 18 residues. J gave up 0 bases and V 3 bases, and 8 bases lay outside the gene matches. Germline loops: CDR1 KGHSH, CDR2 LQKENI. This chain's CDR3 is CASSPIPGQGPSGNTIYF. The CDR3 DNA sequence: TGTGCCAGCTCACCCATCCCGGGACAGGGGCCCTCTGGAAACACCATATATTTT.

The chain joins TRBV6-2 or TRBV6-3 to TRBJ2-7; TRBD2 matches 12 bases. Germline trimming cut 4 bases from V and 2 bases from J; bases unmatched to any gene: 6. In germline, CDR1 is MNHEY, CDR2 SVGEGT. This CDR3 is 16 amino acids long. In DNA, the CDR3 is TGTGCCAGCAGTTCACGGACTAGCGGGACCCCCTACGAGCAGTACTTC. It is translated as CASSSRTSGTPYEQYF.